This entry features one TCR beta chain sequence. The antigen is not known. The entry originates in a study of follicular helper T cells after annual influenza vaccination. Study-level results: ICOS+CD38+ cTfh clonality change tracked circulating plasmablast frequency change.

Clones were sequenced by immunoSEQ multiplex PCR, and TCRdb holds only the in-frame ones, with some missing. Seen here are more than 7,500 clones, about 80% observed once, and the top ten hold 3% to 4%. The time point: 2014-2015 season, pre-vaccination. Cells are cTfh (non-naive CD4+CXCR5+PD-1+), split by ICOS and CD38 into double-positive or double-negative. CDR1 is SGHTA, CDR2 FQGNSA, per germline. The CDR3 extends over 13 amino acids. After removal of 5 bases from V and 5 bases from J, the junction contained 4 bases not matched to a gene. The sequences come from CXCR5+ CD38- circulating T follicular helper cells from blood, collected on the day of influenza vaccination. The sample's subset: circulating Tfh, non-naive CD4+CXCR5+PD-1+ (ICOS+CD38+ or ICOS-CD38-). This sequence originates from an adult who received the influenza vaccine. The chain couples TRBV7-2 to TRBJ2-5, with 8 bases matching TRBD2. For the CDR3, the DNA is TGTGCCAGCAGCACACCGGGAGGGGAGACCCAGTACTTC. This translates into CASSTPGGETQYF.